A single sample gave rise to the 18 T cell receptor beta chains below, sequenced in a study of cytotoxic CD8 clonotypes in ibrutinib-treated CLL (dated by TCRdb to the early 2020s). The library was obtained by the immunoSEQ multiplex PCR assay. TCRdb limited this immuneACCESS table to in-frame rearrangements with V and J called. A share of clones is missing; checked studies link under half to unresolved V genes, and the rest is unexplained. The sample table holds over 120,000 clones, of which 70% to 90% were seen once. The ten largest clones add up to about 7.4% of the sample. The specimen was PBMCs, collected after 36 months of ibrutinib treatment. These receptors were obtained from a human donor with chronic lymphocytic leukemia.

This clone was detected only once. The rearrangement uses TRBV19 and TRBJ1-5; D might be TRBD1 (6 bases). V lost 5 bases and J lost 3, with 20 bases in between. The CDR3 length is 17 residues. CDR1 LNHDA and CDR2 SQIVND come from the germline V gene (reference sequence). CDR3 protein: CASSSPFRQAPNQPQHF. Here the CDR3 DNA reads TGTGCCAGTAGTTCGCCCTTTCGACAGGCTCCCAATCAGCCCCAGCATTTT.

The rearrangement uses TRBV5-1 and TRBJ2-2, with D possibly being TRBD2 (6 bases). Germline values: CDR1 SGHRS, CDR2 YFSETQ. The length of the CDR3 is 16 residues. Trimming pared 4 bases from V and 5 bases from J, leaving 18 bases between. This chain's CDR3 is CASSVSSGLGTGELFF. CDR3 nucleotides: TGCGCCAGCAGCGTCAGTAGCGGCCTCGGTACCGGGGAGCTGTTTTTT.

V and J are TRBV30 and TRBJ1-5; no clear D. The length of the CDR3 is 14 residues. CDR1 and CDR2 (germline): GTSNPN, SVGIG (reference sequence). With 2 bases removed from V and 0 bases from J, the gap between germline ends came to 8 bases. The CDR3 DNA reads TGTGCCTGGAGTCGTTCCCTTAGCAATCAGCCCCAGCATTTT. It specifies CAWSRSLSNQPQHF.

This chain connects TRBV10-1 to TRBJ2-2; D unresolved. V was shortened by 6 bases and J by 2 bases, with 7 bases between the two germline ends. CDR3 length: 13 amino acids. Germline V lookup: CDR1 WNHNN, CDR2 SYGVQD (reference sequence). The CDR3 reads CASRDTNTGELFF. CDR3 nucleotides: TGCGCCAGCAGGGATACCAACACCGGGGAGCTGTTTTTT.

This sequence joins TRBV18 and TRBJ1-5; D is perhaps TRBD1 (5 bases). Trimming left V 1 base short and J 1 base short, with 11 bases between. The CDR3 loop spans 16 amino acids. Germline V gene data show CDR1 as KGHSH and CDR2 as LQKENI. In DNA, the CDR3 is TGTGCCAGCTCACCACTACAGGTTGAAAGCAATCAGCCCCAGCATTTT. Translation gives CASSPLQVESNQPQHF.

The chain recombines TRBV5-4 with TRBJ2-1; D is possibly TRBD2 (6 bases). The CDR3 totals 15 residues. Trimming left V 4 bases short and J 7 bases short, with 18 bases between. The germline V gene encodes CDR1 SGHNT and CDR2 YYREEE (reference sequence). The CDR3: CASSPRAGLWNEQFF. In DNA form, the CDR3 reads TGTGCCAGCAGCCCGAGGGCGGGGTTGTGGAATGAGCAGTTCTTC.

V and J are TRBV7-3 and TRBJ2-7; D may be TRBD2 (6 bases). The CDR3 contains 15 residues. Germline loops: CDR1 SGHTA, CDR2 FQGTGA. Deletions cut 7 bases from V and 1 base from J, with 17 bases between. The CDR3 here is CASKPVGGTSYEQYF. CDR3 DNA sequence: TGTGCCAGCAAACCGGTGGGGGGTACTTCCTACGAGCAGTACTTC.

The V call is TRBV6-1, the J call TRBJ1-4; possible D gene TRBD1, 6 bases. This CDR3 contains 15 residues. The germline V gene encodes CDR1 MNHNS and CDR2 SASEGT. The V and J ends lost 3 bases and 6 bases respectively, with 14 bases between them. The CDR3 coding sequence is TGTGCCAGCAGTGAGCTAGGGGGGGGCGATGAAAAACTGTTTTTT. This encodes CASSELGGGDEKLFF.

The CDR3 DNA is TGTGCCAGCAGCCCCCAGAAAGGTGAGAATCAGCCCCAGCATTTT. Residues: CASSPQKGENQPQHF. The chain uses TRBV2 and TRBJ1-5; no reliable D call. The CDR3 runs to 15 residues. The V end lost 6 bases, the J end lost 4 bases, and 16 bases lay between the germline ends. The germline gives CDR1 SNHLY, CDR2 FYNNEI.

The chain is built from TRBV9 and TRBJ2-5; 9 positions match TRBD1. Trimming took 3 bases from V and 5 from J; bases not matched to a gene: 11. The germline V gene has CDR1 SGDLS and CDR2 YYNGEE. The CDR3 consists of 16 residues. CDR3 coding DNA: TGTGCCAGCAGCGACCCTAAGGGACAGGGTTGGGAGACCCAGTACTTC. As protein: CASSDPKGQGWETQYF. The variable domain in full, completed from reference TRBV9 and TRBJ2-5, reads DSGVTQTPKHLITATGQRVTLRCSPRSGDLSVYWYQQSLDQGLQFLIQYYNGEERAKGNILERFSAQQFPDLHSELNLSSLELGDSALYFCASSDPKGQGWETQYFGPGTRLLVL.

The J gene is TRBJ2-1, the V gene TRBV5-1, with a weak D call TRBD1 (6 bases). Trimming cost V 7 bases and J 10 bases, with 15 bases left between them. CDR3 size: 12 residues. From germline, CDR1 is SGHRS and CDR2 YFSETQ. The CDR3 DNA follows: TGCGCCAGCGCCAATCAGGGGATCGAGCAGTTCTTC. This codes for CASANQGIEQFF.

This chain joins TRBV4-1 and TRBJ2-7; 7 nucleotides agree with TRBD1. This CDR3 is 16 amino acids long. Germline-derived CDR1 and CDR2 are MGHRA and YSYEKL. V trimming: 5 bases; J trimming: 3 bases; junction bases outside the gene matches: 13. The CDR3 bases are TGCGCCAGCAGCAGTCCCGCCGGGACAGCTTTCTACGAGCAGTACTTC. Its translation: CASSSPAGTAFYEQYF.

This chain links TRBV5-8 with TRBJ1-4, with 10 positions matching TRBD1. V shed 4 bases, J shed 6 bases, and the junction held 6 bases outside the gene matches. Per germline, CDR1 SGHTS and CDR2 YDEGEE. There are 15 residues in the CDR3. CDR3 coding DNA: TGTGCCAGCAGCGCCACCGGGACAGGGGATGAAAAACTGTTTTTT. Translation gives CASSATGTGDEKLFF.

This chain uses TRBV18 with TRBJ2-1, with no clear D. CDR3 length: 15 amino acids. The germline V gene has CDR1 KGHSH and CDR2 LQKENI. Between the trimmed V and J ends, which lost 3 bases and 3 bases, there was a span of 12 bases. The CDR3 here is CASSPVSHIYNEQFF. The CDR3 bases are TGTGCCAGCTCACCGGTCTCTCATATCTACAATGAGCAGTTCTTC.

The chain employs TRBV14 and TRBJ1-3; 7 bases line up with TRBD1. The CDR3 spans 13 residues. V lost 4 bases to trimming and J lost 8 bases; unmatched junction nucleotides: 5. CDR1 SGHDN and CDR2 FVKESK come from the germline V gene. In nucleotides, the CDR3 is TGTGCCAGCAGCCCGGGACAGTCAGACACCATATATTTT. Translating it yields CASSPGQSDTIYF.

The chain links TRBV5-1 to TRBJ2-2, with a tentative D call TRBD1 (5 bases). V lost 0 bases to trimming and J lost 6 bases, with 9 bases between them. The CDR3 contains 14 residues. Germline V gives CDR1 SGHRS, CDR2 YFSETQ. Written as DNA, the CDR3 is TGCGCCAGCAGCTTGGCCCGGACATCCGGGGAGCTGTTTTTT. It codes for CASSLARTSGELFF.

The V and J genes are TRBV11-3 and TRBJ1-2; a possible D gene is TRBD1 (6 bases). There are 14 residues in the CDR3. The V gene's germline CDR1 is SGHNT and CDR2 YENEEA. The germline V and J ends were trimmed by 1 base and 8 bases, with 14 bases remaining between them. The CDR3 is CASSLGPGAFGYTF. The CDR3, as DNA: TGTGCCAGCAGCTTAGGACCGGGGGCTTTCGGCTACACCTTC. The variable domain in full, with the rest retrieved from reference TRBV11-3 and TRBJ1-2, is EAGVVQSPRYKIIEKKQPVAFWCNPISGHNTLYWYLQNLGQGPELLIRYENEEAVDDSQLPKDRFSAERLKGVDSTLKIQPAELGDSAVYLCASSLGPGAFGYTFGSGTRLTVV.

As DNA, the CDR3 is TGCGCCAGCAGCTCGCTAGGGGGAGAGACCCAGTACTTC. As protein: CASSSLGGETQYF. This chain joins TRBV5-1 and TRBJ2-5, with D possibly matching TRBD1 (6 bases). V shed 3 bases and J shed 4 bases, with 10 bases lying between them. Germline CDR1 SGHRS, CDR2 YFSETQ. The CDR3 loop spans 13 amino acids.